The 2 T cell receptor beta chains given below trace back to one sample, sequenced in a study of T-cell reconstitution after alpha-beta-depleted transplantation in children. This sample's TCRbeta library carried unique molecular identifier barcodes. TCRdb fed the PCR reads into MiXCR, producing one record per CDR3 protein. This repertoire shows 90,000 to 100,000 distinct CDR3 sequences, 20% to 25% found once; its top ten account for about a fifth. This material consisted of PBMCs, taken before TCRalphabeta/CD19-depleted stem cell transplant. These receptors all come from a boy aged 2 to 9 with acute lymphoblastic leukemia, due to receive a stem cell transplant.

This chain links TRBV6-1 with TRBJ1-1; 8 nucleotides match TRBD1. The CDR3 runs to 16 residues. The V and J ends lost 3 bases and 6 bases, in that order; junction bases with no gene match: 12. CDR1 is MNHNS and CDR2 is SASEGT in the germline V gene. The CDR3 region has the DNA TGTGCCAGCAGTGATGTAATACGGACAGGGTGGGCTGAAGCTTTCTTT. Protein: CASSDVIRTGWAEAFF.

This sequence joins TRBV7-4 and TRBJ2-1, with 9 bases aligning to TRBD2. The CDR3 covers 18 residues. The trim removed 10 bases at V and 5 bases at J, leaving 21 bases unmatched. Looked up from germline, CDR1 is SGHVT and CDR2 is SQSDAQ. CDR3 DNA: TGTGCCATCAGTTTACCGCCCGACAGACTAGCGGAGGACAATGAGCAGTTCTTC. This gives the protein CAISLPPDRLAEDNEQFF.